This T cell receptor (beta chain) was profiled in a study of T cell responses to AZD1222 COVID-19 vaccine. Background on the study: Doses given second, at about 4 or about 12 weeks, were pooled. Regarding the study as a whole: A rise in Spike-specific TCR breadth and depth followed two AZD1222 doses. Baseline seropositives among AZD1222 recipients totaled only 5 to 7. Donors were largely white British and mainly female; clonal diversity was possibly underestimated.

Germline V gene data show CDR1 as SEHNR and CDR2 as FQNEAQ (reference sequence). This CDR3 is built from 11 residues. The table came from immunoSEQ multiplex PCR; TCRdb's copy has only in-frame clones and leaves some out. The sample consists of approximately 110,000 clones, roughly 89% of them appearing once. With regard to this clone: Its specificity is not known. Germline and junction disagree at one end, which may indicate a read error.

J is TRBJ2-7 and V is TRBV7-9; D is undetermined. The TCR was taken from an adult in good health. Source: peripheral blood, taken on day 0 of AZD1222 vaccination. The CDR3: CASSLEYEQYF. The CDR3, as DNA: TGTGCCAGCAGTTTAGAGTACGAGCAGTACTTC.